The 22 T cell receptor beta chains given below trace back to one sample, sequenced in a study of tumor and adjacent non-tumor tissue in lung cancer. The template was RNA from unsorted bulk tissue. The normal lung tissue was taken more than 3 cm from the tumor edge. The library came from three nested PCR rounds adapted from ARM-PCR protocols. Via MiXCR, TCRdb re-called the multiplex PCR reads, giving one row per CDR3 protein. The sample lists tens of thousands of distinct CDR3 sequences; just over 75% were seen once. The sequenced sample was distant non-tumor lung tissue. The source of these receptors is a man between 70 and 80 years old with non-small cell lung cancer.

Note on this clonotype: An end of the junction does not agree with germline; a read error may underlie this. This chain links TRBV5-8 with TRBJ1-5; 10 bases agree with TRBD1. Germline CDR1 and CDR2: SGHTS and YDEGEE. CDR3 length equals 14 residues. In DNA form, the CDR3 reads TGTGCCAGCAGCCCCCGGACAGGGGGTCAGCCCCAGAATTTT. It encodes CASSPRTGGQPQNF.

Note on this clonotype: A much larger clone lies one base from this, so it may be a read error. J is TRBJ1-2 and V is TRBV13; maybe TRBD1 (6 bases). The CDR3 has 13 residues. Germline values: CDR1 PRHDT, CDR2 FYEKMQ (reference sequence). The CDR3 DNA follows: TGTTCCAGCAGGATTCACAGGGAAGAAGGCTACACCTTC. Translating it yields CSSRIHREEGYTF.

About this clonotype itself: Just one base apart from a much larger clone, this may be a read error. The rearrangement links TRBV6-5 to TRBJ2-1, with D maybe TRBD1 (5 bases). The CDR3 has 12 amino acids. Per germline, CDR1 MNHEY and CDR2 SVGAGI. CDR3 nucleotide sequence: TGTGTCAGCAGTTCAGACAGCAATGAGCAGTTCTTC. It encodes CVSSSDSNEQFF.

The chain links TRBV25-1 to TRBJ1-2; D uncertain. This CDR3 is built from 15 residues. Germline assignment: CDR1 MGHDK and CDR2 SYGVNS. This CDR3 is CPSSELHNWQTGYTF. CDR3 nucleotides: TGTCCTAGCAGTGAGTTGCACAATTGGCAGACCGGATACACCTTC.

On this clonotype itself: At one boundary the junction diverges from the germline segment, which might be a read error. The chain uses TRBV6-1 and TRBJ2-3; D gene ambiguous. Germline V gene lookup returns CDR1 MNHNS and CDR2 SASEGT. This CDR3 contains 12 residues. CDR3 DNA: TGTACCAGCAGTGAATCAAGTCTTACGCAGTATTTT. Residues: CTSSESSLTQYF.

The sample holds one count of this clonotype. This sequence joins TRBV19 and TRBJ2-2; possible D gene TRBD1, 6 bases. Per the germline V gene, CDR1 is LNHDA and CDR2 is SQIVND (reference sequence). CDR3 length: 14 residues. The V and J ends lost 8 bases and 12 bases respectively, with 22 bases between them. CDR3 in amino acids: CASQETTGLRKLFF. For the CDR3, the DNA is TGTGCCAGTCAGGAAACCACAGGGCTCAGGAAGCTGTTTTTT. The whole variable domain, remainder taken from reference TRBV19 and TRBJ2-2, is DGGITQSPKYLFRKEGQNVTLSCEQNLNHDAMYWYRQDPGQGLRLIYYSQIVNDFQKGDIAEGYSVSREKKESFPLTVTSAQKNPTAFYLCASQETTGLRKLFFGEGSRLTVL.

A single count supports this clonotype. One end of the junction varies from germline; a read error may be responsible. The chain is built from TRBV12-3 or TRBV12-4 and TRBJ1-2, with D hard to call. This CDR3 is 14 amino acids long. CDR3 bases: TGTACCAGCACAAAGGGAAATTTTAACTATGGCTACATCTTC. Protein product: CTSTKGNFNYGYIF.

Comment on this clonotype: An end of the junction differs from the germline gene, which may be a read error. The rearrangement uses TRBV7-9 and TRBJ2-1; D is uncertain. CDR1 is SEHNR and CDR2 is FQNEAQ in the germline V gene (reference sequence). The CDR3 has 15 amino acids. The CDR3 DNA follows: TGTGCCAGCAGCCCCTCCGGTGCCGGAAACAATGAACAGTTCTTC. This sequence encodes CASSPSGAGNNEQFF.

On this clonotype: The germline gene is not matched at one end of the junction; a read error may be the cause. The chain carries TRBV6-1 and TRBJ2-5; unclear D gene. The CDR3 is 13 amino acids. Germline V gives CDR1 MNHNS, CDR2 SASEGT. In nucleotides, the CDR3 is TGTGCCAGCACTGAAGTTGGTGGGCCCCGGGAGTACTTC. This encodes CASTEVGGPREYF.

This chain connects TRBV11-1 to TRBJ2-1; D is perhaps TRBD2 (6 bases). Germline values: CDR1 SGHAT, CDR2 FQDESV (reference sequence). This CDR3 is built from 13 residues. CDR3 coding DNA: TGTTCCGGCAGCTCGGGAGTTGGCAATGAGCAGTTCTTC. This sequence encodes CSGSSGVGNEQFF.

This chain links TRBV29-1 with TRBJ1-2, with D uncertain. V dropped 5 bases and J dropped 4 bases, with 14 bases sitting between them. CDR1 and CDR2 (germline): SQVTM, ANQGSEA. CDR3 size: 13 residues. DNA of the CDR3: TGCAGCGTTTTAACATCGGGCCCCTATGGCTACACCTTC. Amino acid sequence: CSVLTSGPYGYTF.

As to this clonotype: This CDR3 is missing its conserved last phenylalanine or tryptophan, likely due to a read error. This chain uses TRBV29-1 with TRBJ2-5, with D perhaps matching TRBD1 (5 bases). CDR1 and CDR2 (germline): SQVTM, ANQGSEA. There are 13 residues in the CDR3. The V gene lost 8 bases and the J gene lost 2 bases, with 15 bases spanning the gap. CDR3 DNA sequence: TGCAGCATGGCCGACAGCTTACAAGAGACCCAGTACTTA. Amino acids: CSMADSLQETQYL.

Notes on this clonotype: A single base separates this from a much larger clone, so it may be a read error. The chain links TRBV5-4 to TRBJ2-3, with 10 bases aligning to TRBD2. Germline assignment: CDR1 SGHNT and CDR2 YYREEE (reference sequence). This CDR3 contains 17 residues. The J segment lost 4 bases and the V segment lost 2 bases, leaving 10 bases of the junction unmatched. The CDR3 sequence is CASSFNAGTSVADTQYF. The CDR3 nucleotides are TGTGCCAGCAGCTTCAATGCCGGGACTAGCGTGGCAGATACGCAGTATTTT.

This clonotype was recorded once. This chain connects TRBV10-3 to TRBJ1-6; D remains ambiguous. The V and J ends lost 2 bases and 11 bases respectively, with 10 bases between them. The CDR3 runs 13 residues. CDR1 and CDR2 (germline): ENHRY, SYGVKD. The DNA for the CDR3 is TGTGCCATCAGTGAGAGCGGGCTGACACCCCTCCACTTT. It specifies CAISESGLTPLHF.

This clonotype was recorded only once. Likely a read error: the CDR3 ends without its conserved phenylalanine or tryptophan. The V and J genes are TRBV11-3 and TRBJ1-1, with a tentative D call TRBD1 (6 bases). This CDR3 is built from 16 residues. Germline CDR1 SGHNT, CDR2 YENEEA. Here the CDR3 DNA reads TGTGCCAGCACCTTCCTGGACAGAAGCCTCAACATTGAAGCTTTCGTT. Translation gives CASTFLDRSLNIEAFV.

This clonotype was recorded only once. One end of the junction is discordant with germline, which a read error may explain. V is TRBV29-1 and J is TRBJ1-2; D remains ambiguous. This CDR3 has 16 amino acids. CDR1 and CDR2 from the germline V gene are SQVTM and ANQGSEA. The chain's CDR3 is CSVVPYQSLGEDGYAF. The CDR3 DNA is TGCAGCGTTGTCCCCTATCAATCCTTGGGAGAAGATGGCTACGCTTTC. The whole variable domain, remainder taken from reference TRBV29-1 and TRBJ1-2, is SAVISQKPSRDICQRGTSLTIQCQVDSQVTMMFWYRQQPGQSLTLIATANQGSEATYESGFVIDKFPISRPNLTFSTLTVSNMSPEDSSIYLCSVVPYQSLGEDGYAFGSGTRLTVV.

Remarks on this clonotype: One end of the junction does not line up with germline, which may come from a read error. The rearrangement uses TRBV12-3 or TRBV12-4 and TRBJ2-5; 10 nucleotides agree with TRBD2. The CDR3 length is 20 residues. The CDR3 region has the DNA TGTGCCAACAGAAAAAGCGACCACCCGACTAGCGGGCTTCCCCAGGAAACCCACTACTTC. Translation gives CANRKSDHPTSGLPQETHYF.

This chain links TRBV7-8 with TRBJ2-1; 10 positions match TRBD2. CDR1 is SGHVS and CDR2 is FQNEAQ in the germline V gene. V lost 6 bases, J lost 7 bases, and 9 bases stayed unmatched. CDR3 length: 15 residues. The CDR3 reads CASSLGLAAWNEQFF. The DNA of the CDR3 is TGTGCCAGCAGTCTCGGACTAGCGGCGTGGAATGAGCAGTTCTTC.

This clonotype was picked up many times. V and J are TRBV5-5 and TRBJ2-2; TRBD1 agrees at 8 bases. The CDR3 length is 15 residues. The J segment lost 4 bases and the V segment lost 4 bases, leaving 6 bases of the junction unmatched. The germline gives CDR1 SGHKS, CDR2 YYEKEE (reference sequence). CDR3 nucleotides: TGTGCCAGCAGCATTACAGGGGGAATCACCGGGGAGCTGTTTTTT. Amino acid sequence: CASSITGGITGELFF.

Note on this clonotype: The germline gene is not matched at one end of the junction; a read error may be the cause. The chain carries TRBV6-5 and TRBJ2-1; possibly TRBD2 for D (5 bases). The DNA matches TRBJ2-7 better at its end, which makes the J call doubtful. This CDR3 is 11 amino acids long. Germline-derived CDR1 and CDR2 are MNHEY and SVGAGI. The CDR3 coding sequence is TGTGTCAGCAATACCGGGAACGAGCAGTACTTC. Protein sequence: CVSNTGNEQYF.

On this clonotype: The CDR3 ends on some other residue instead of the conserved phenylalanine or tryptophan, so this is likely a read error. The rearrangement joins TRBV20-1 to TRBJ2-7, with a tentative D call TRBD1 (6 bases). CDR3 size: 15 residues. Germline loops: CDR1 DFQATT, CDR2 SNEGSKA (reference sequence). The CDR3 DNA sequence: TGCAATGCTAGAGATCCCGGGACAAACTCCTACGAGCAGTACCTC. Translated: CNARDPGTNSYEQYL.

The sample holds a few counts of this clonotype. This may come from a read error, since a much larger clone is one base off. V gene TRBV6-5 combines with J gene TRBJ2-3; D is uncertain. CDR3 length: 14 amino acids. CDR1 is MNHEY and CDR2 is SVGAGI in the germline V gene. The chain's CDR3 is CASSYSPRADTLYF. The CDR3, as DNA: TGTGCCAGCAGTTACAGCCCTAGGGCGGATACGCTGTATTTT.